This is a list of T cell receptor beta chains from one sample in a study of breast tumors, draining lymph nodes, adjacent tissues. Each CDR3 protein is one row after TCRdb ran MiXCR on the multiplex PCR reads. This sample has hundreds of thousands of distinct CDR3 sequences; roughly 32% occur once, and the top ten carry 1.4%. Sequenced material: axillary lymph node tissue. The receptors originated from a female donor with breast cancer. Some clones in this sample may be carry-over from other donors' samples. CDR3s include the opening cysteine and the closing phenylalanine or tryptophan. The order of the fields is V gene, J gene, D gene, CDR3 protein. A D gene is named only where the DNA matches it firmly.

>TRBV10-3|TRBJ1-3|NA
CAISGQDVSGNTIYF
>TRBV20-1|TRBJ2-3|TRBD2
CSASQSGRDTQYF
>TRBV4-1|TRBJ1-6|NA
CASSLVVGTPLHF
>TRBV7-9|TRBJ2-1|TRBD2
CASSLGTSGTSGRNEQFF
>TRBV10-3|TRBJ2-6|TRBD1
CAIRSPGQGARGANVLTF
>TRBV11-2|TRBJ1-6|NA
CASSLDPDRTNSPLHF
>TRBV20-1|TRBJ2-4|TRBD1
CSAPGQGSTRVQYF
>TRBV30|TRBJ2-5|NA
CAWSVMGALSETQYF
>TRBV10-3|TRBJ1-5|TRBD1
CAIQGDSNQSQHF
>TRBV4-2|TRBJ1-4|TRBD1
CASSPLGRGPPNEKLFF
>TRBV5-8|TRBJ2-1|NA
CASSLDLTGYYNEQFF
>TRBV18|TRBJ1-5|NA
CASSPAGPNQPQHF
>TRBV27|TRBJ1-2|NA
CASSFDGNYGYTF
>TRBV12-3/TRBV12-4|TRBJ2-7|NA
CASSSTGRNEQYF
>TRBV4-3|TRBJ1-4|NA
CASSQGDINEKLFF
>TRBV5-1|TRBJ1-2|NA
CASSGTVWGDYGYTF
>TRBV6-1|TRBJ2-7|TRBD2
CASTPGLGIYEQYF
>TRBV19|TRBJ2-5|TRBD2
CASSIQAGVGETQYF
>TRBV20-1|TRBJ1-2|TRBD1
CSASGTGGCYGYTF
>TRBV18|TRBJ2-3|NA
CASSGRATTDTQYF
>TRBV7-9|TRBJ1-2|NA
CASSSGPAGAIGYPF
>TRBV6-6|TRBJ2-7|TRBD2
CASSPTSTSSYEQYF
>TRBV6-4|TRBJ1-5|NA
CASLSPDQPQHF
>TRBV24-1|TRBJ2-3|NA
CATSDRGRGSTDTQYF
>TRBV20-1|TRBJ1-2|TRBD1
CSARGTGQPNYGYTF
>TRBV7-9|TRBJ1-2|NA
CASSFVGGYGYTF
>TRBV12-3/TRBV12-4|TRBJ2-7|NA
CASSRITYEQYF
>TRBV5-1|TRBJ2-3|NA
CASSLGAGTPSTDTQYF
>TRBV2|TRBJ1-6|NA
CASSPDSASPLHF
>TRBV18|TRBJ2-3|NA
CASSPTTDTQCF
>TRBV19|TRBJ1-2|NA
CASSIDRESGHYGYTF
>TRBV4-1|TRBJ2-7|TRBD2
CASSNGLAVAYEQYF
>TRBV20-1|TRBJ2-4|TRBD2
CSAKTSGGVNIQYF
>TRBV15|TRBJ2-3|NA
CATSRDEGTSRDTQYF
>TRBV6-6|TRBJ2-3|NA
CASSYLGPLGTDTQYF
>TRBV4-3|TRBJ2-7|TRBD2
CASRQELAGGRNEQYF
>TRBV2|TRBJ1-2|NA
CAGRVGGGGARRGYTF
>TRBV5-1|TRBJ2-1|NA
CASSLTSPFEQFF
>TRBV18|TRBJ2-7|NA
CASSPMKQYEQYF
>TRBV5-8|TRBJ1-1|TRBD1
CASSWDRDTEAFF
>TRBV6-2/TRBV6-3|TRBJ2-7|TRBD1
CASSHSLALRDRGYEQYF
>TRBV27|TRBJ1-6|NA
CASSPLGASPLHF
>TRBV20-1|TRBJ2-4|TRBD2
CSASQREGLKNIQYF
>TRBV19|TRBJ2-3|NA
CASSIGGSDTQYF
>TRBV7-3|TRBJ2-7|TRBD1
CANSSDRGSAYEQYF
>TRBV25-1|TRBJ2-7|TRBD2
CASRDPASGSALWNEQYF
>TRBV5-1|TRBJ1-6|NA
CASSVQRDSPLHF
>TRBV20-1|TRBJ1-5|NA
CSARPRFGGGQPQHF
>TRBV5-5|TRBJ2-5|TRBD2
CASSLGLATGETQYF
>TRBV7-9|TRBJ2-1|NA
CASSAGPSYNEQFF
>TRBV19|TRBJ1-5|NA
CASNSRTLGNQPQHF
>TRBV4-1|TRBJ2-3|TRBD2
CASSQASGGGLDTQYF
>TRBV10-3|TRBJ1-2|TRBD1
CAISSSGTELGGYTF
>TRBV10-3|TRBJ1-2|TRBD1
CAISGTGGGYGYTF
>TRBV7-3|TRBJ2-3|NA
CASSLMPSIMGTDTQYF
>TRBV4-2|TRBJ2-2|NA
CASSPSLGSDTGELFF
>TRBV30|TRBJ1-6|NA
CAWSVLGSPLHF
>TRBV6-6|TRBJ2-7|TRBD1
CASTPRTGGTYEQYF